A single sample is the source of the 12 T cell receptor beta chains below, sequenced in a study of cytomegalovirus exposure and HLA in healthy donors. PCR was performed using 60 Vbeta and 13 Jbeta primers. Measured with immunoSEQ multiplex PCR; TCRdb has only the in-frame clones, and not every one. In the table there are roughly 200,000 clones, around 76% of which are singletons. The sample taken for sequencing was PBMCs. These receptors all stem from a man aged 30 to 45 in good health and CMV-seronegative.

This chain links TRBV4-1 with TRBJ2-7; D is uncertain. From germline, CDR1 is MGHRA and CDR2 YSYEKL. Trimming removed 2 bases at V and 3 bases at J, with 11 bases between. This CDR3 comprises 14 residues. CDR3 bases: TGCGCCAGCAGCCAAAGCGAAGTAGACTACGAGCAGTACTTC. Amino acids: CASSQSEVDYEQYF.

The V and J genes are TRBV27 and TRBJ2-3; 10 bases are shared with TRBD2. The CDR3 has 15 amino acids. CDR1 and CDR2 (germline): MNHEY, SMNVEV (reference sequence). Trimming took 3 bases from V and 4 from J; bases not matched to a gene: 4. CDR3 nucleotide sequence: TGTGCCAGCAGTTTGACTAGCGGGTCGTCAGATACGCAGTATTTT. This gives the protein CASSLTSGSSDTQYF.

The chain recombines TRBV10-3 with TRBJ2-7; TRBD1 aligns across 10 bases. V shed 3 bases, J shed 3 bases, and the junction held 2 bases outside the gene matches. The length of the CDR3 is 14 residues. Looked up from germline, CDR1 is ENHRY and CDR2 is SYGVKD. The CDR3 DNA reads TGTGCCATCAGTGACTGGGACAGGGGCTACGAGCAGTACTTC. Its protein product is CAISDWDRGYEQYF.

V usage is TRBV28 and J usage is TRBJ1-1; a possible D gene is TRBD1 (5 bases). The V end was cut by 2 bases, the J end by 4 bases, with 20 bases between. Germline V lookup: CDR1 MDHEN, CDR2 SYDVKM. The CDR3 sequence is 17 residues long. The CDR3 spells CASSLRGMVSRSTEAFF. DNA of the CDR3: TGTGCCAGCAGTTTACGGGGGATGGTCTCGCGGAGCACTGAAGCTTTCTTT.

On this clone: This sample includes further DNA sequences coding for the same CDR3. This sequence joins TRBV29-1 and TRBJ1-1, with D uncertain. The CDR3 has 12 residues. CDR1 is SQVTM, CDR2 ANQGSEA, per germline. The ends were cut back, 4 bases at V and 0 bases at J, with 6 bases in the middle. CDR3 nucleotides: TGCAGCGTTGGAGTGATGAACACTGAAGCTTTCTTT. Encoded protein: CSVGVMNTEAFF.

The CDR3 sequence: CASSSQGGQGKFSGANVLTF. The CDR3 DNA reads TGCGCCAGCAGCTCTCAGGGGGGACAAGGGAAGTTCTCTGGGGCCAACGTCCTGACTTTC. This chain joins TRBV5-1 and TRBJ2-6; perhaps TRBD1 as D (7 bases). This CDR3 region has 20 residues. Germline values: CDR1 SGHRS, CDR2 YFSETQ. Trimming pared 3 bases from V and 0 bases from J, leaving 22 bases between.

This chain joins TRBV28 and TRBJ2-1; D gene unclear. Germline loops: CDR1 MDHEN, CDR2 SYDVKM. The CDR3 spans 15 residues. The V and J ends lost 7 bases and 0 bases respectively, with 13 bases between them. CDR3 loop: CASNVVFNSYNEQFF. DNA of the CDR3: TGTGCCAGCAATGTAGTCTTTAACTCCTACAATGAGCAGTTCTTC. The variable domain in full, completed from reference TRBV28 and TRBJ2-1, reads DVKVTQSSRYLVKRTGEKVFLECVQDMDHENMFWYRQDPGLGLRLIYFSYDVKMKEKGDIPEGYSVSREKKERFSLILESASTNQTSMYLCASNVVFNSYNEQFFGPGTRLTVL.

The chain combines TRBV4-2 with TRBJ1-1, with TRBD1 matching 7 bases. Germline CDR1 is LGHNA and CDR2 is YNFKEQ. J lost 2 bases, V lost 2 bases, and 8 bases had no gene match. The CDR3 length is 16 residues. CDR3 loop: CASSQNRDSFNTEAFF. CDR3 coding DNA: TGTGCCAGCAGCCAAAACCGGGACAGCTTTAACACTGAAGCTTTCTTT.

This clone is a singleton in its sample. The chain is built from TRBV6-1 and TRBJ2-1; D gene unclear. Trimming removed 4 bases from V and 0 bases from J, with 10 bases in between. The CDR3 extends over 15 amino acids. Germline V lookup: CDR1 MNHNS, CDR2 SASEGT. The CDR3 nucleotides are TGTGCCAGCAGTGTATCGGCTAGCTCCTACAATGAGCAGTTCTTC. Translation gives CASSVSASSYNEQFF.

This clone has only a few counts. The chain joins TRBV7-9 to TRBJ2-1; D gene ambiguous. The ends were cut back, 4 bases at V and 1 base at J, with 11 bases in the middle. Germline CDR1 SEHNR, CDR2 FQNEAQ (reference sequence). The CDR3 length is 15 residues. The chain's CDR3 is CASSSLDFSYNEQFF. In nucleotides, the CDR3 is TGTGCCAGCAGCTCCCTCGACTTTTCCTACAATGAGCAGTTCTTC.

The DNA for the CDR3 is TGTGCCAGCAGAGCCGGGACAGGGCAGGGCTACGAGCAGTACTTC. Translation: CASRAGTGQGYEQYF. V and J are TRBV6-1 and TRBJ2-7; 9 positions match TRBD1. The CDR3 consists of 15 residues. Per germline, CDR1 MNHNS and CDR2 SASEGT. Trimming at V came to 6 bases and at J to 3 bases, leaving 9 bases not matched to a gene.

The chain combines TRBV19 with TRBJ2-7; TRBD2 is a possible D gene (6 bases). Germline loops: CDR1 LNHDA, CDR2 SQIVND (reference sequence). The CDR3 has 13 amino acids. Trimming removed 5 bases from V and 3 bases from J, with 11 bases in between. Written as DNA, the CDR3 is TGTGCCAGTAGTGACACTAGCTACTACGAGCAGTACTTC. Its translation is CASSDTSYYEQYF.